This entry describes one T cell receptor beta chain. Its antigen is unknown. No base qualities exist here, and no much larger clone lies one base off it. The library was prepared using the immunoSEQ multiplex PCR assay. For the multiplex PCR, a mixture combining 60 forward primers for TCR Vbeta segments and 13 reverse primers for TCR Jbeta segments was used. A multiplex PCR assay on genomic DNA amplified the CDR3 region of rearranged TCR beta genes. The amplified TCR beta libraries were sequenced on the Illumina HiSeq System as 87-base-pair reads. On the study's bioinformatics: In a later analysis, some 80 million unique TCR beta chains were counted across the roughly 670 repertoires, and roughly 11 million of these chains were shared by at least two donors. Raw reads were error-corrected and collapsed into unique sequences by a nearest-neighbor algorithm in which closely related sequences were merged to remove PCR and sequencing errors. CDR3 sequences were aligned to IMGT reference sequences to assign V, D and J gene segments. For a sequence to be retained, at least a six-nucleotide match to both a V gene segment and a J gene segment was required. Rearrangements were called productive when the CDR3 lacked stop codons and stayed in frame with V and J; all others were non-productive. CDR3 was defined by IMGT convention, running from the second conserved V-encoded cysteine to the conserved J-encoded phenylalanine. The earlier analysis of about 590 of the donors excluded sequences that lacked an unambiguous match to a single V gene segment. An earlier analysis of several hundred of the donors called V segments functional above 56.7% productive rearrangements and segregating when the between-donor standard deviation exceeded 5%. A statistical classification framework was built to diagnose cytomegalovirus status from the catalog of TCR beta chain sequences. V and J gene assignment, in a later analysis, came from comparing TCR nucleotide sequences with IMGT/GENE-DB human TR gene sequences. In a later analysis, CDR3 sequences and most-parsimonious VDJ recombination scenarios were assigned using the TCRdist pipeline. In a later analysis, every TCR beta chain was defined by the combination of its CDR3 amino acid sequence and its V-gene family, and reads without a unique V-gene family were dropped. In a later analysis, 500 to 650 highly shared, low-generation-probability nucleotide sequences were removed to address suspected cross-contamination and a sequencing artifact. A later analysis calculated a clonal expansion index for each public chain from normalized within-repertoire ranks of inferred template counts. A later analysis computed generation probabilities with a VDJ recombination model fitted to out-of-frame rearrangements, and checked the results against IGoR. In a later analysis, TCR-TCR, TCR-HLA and TCR-CMV co-occurrence was scored with hypergeometric tests, and a repertoire-size bias correction was applied to TCR pairs. A later analysis estimated false discovery rates by permuting HLA or CMV assignments 20 times. A later analysis grouped co-occurring TCRs with DBSCAN, adding TCRdist sequence similarity when clustering within HLA-allele-positive subsets. Repertoires with fewer than 30,000 or more than 120,000 public chains, plus five repertoires with anomalous nucleotide sharing, were excluded from co-occurrence clustering. TCRdb provides this immuneACCESS table in a form limited to in-frame rearrangements. Some clones are lacking; in checked studies, under half of them reflect an unresolved V gene, and why the rest are absent is not known. V and J calls and clone size are as listed in that table; D and trimming were resolved from the DNA. The sample has some 97,000 clones on record, about three quarters of them singletons. The ten most abundant clones make up around 14% of the sample.

The cohort comprised some 700 healthy bone marrow donors. At the time of sampling, every cohort member was nominally healthy, though immune exposures that went unrecorded were likely present. The donor tested CMV seropositive and was one of the 289 seropositive cohort members. Every donor gave a peripheral blood sample, and the peripheral blood mononuclear cells from that sample were used for TCR beta sequencing. Genomic DNA was extracted from the blood cell samples with the Qiagen DNeasy Blood Extraction Kit. The data were taken from a study of cytomegalovirus exposure and HLA in healthy donors (dated by TCRdb to about 2017). With respect to the entire study: According to an earlier analysis of several hundred of the donors, about 179 million T cells yielded some 120 million unique TCR beta sequences and less than 300 Gb of sequence data. Roughly 310 gigabases of sequencing data and 80 million or so unique TCR sequences were included in an early release covering around 600 HLA-typed donors. Of the approximately 400 genotyped donors, over 65% fell in the genetic ancestry cluster associated with self-reported Caucasian donors. The study aimed to test whether cataloging public T cell receptors could reveal signatures of past pathogen exposure. The T cell repertoires of roughly 660 subjects were profiled by immunosequencing and related to cytomegalovirus serostatus. In addition to the first cohort of around 670 subjects, a separate validation cohort of 120 different subjects was used. The study combined high-throughput TCR immunosequencing, statistical association of individual TCRs with disease status, and machine learning to predict cytomegalovirus infection status. A later analysis re-analyzed previously published TCR beta repertoires from roughly 690 donors and added high-resolution HLA genotyping to study TCR occurrence patterns. The later analysis used no new phenotypic data to find candidate immune exposures, relying instead on TCR beta sequences and their occurrence across donors. An earlier analysis of around 640 of the donors used high-throughput TCR beta sequencing to judge whether each TCR beta V gene segment behaved as functional or pseudogenic. Alongside the repertoire data, information on donor age, sex, ethnicity and CMV serostatus was compiled. A later genetic analysis used genome-wide SNP genotypes for about 55% of the 666 donors, treating that subset as a discovery cohort. Every discovery cohort repertoire had been produced on one sequencing platform. Class I and class II HLA loci were covered by the typing at four-digit resolution. The number of typed donors differed by locus: about 620-640 for A, B, C, DRB1 and DQB1; 522 for DQA1; around 610 for DPA1; and around 490 for DPB1. Several DR-DQ haplotypes were handled as single units for association and clustering, since linkage in the cohort was strong. Among approximately 370 genotyped donors of the cohort, an average of around 220,000 unique TCR beta nucleotide sequences was sequenced per donor, of which about 19% were non-productive.

Counted from cysteine to phenylalanine, this CDR3 has 18 amino acids. Only the CDR3 DNA is retained, 54 bases long and in frame from the first base. V trim: 3 bases; J trim: 0 bases; unmatched bases: 13. CDR1 and CDR2, looked up from the germline V gene, are SGDLS and YYNGEE. Results and caveats for the whole study, not just this receptor: In a later analysis, the rate of TCR association differed among HLA loci, with DRB1 alleles having the most associated TCRs and HLA-C alleles having the fewest. Strong co-occurrence of HLA alleles, especially DR and DQ, made assigning TCR associations to individual alleles difficult. The study gave a list of under 200 TCR beta chains associated with cytomegalovirus. According to a later analysis, parvovirus B19, influenza, CMV and Epstein-Barr virus appeared linked to several top co-occurrence clusters. According to the authors, the approach could potentially be generalized to other disease states and immunological phenotypes. A further reported finding was that TCR beta sequences accurately predicted the HLA-A and HLA-B alleles for most subjects in the first cohort. The presence/absence analyses assumed that sequencing depth was roughly uniform across donors, and that assumption may not be true. Because counts were too low, seventeen rarely observed V segments, including chromosome 9 orphons, were left out of the earlier analysis of a few hundred of the donors. A few of the identified cytomegalovirus-associated TCR beta chains were confirmed in vitro to be specific for cytomegalovirus antigens. CMV serostatus was the only immune exposure information available for the cohort. In an earlier analysis of about 550 of the donors, most TCR beta V segments were observed in productive rearrangements about 87% or about 30% of the time, broadly matching IMGT annotations. This cohort had only TCR beta chains sequenced, and the lack of alpha or paired-chain data limited which features could be detected. In a later analysis, 15,000 to 20,000 TCR beta sequences were associated with specific HLA alleles at a false discovery rate of 0.05. Because some donors lacked HLA typing at each locus, the association tests relied only on the typed subset. Correlated functional status among segregating V segments might reflect linkage disequilibrium, but an unknown experimental factor could not be ruled out. The sequencing pipeline was judged likely to have produced a cluster of highly shared sequence variants as a technical artifact. A later analysis found that HLA-associated TCR beta chains were more clonally expanded and had lower generation probabilities than equally common non-associated chains. Cytomegalovirus status was reported to be diagnosed by the classifier with high specificity and sensitivity in both the original and validation cohorts. Compared with the roughly 670-donor mean, donors in an Asian-associated ancestry cluster had fewer N-insertions in productive TCRs, according to a later genetic analysis. An association between a missense DCLRE1C variant and V-gene and J-gene trimming of TCR beta chains was found in a later genetic analysis and replicated in an independent cohort. A later analysis found that most CMV-associated TCR beta chains appeared HLA-restricted, with HLA associations seemingly driven largely by CMV exposure. Across donors, most TCR sequences were observed very rarely, whereas some public TCRs were present in many individuals. Because the 87-base-pair reads could not distinguish some IMGT-functional V segments, including TRBV6-2 and TRBV6-3, those segments were excluded.

This receptor was taken from a male donor in good health and CMV-seropositive. Sequenced: PBMCs. The chain is encoded by TRBV9 joined to TRBJ2-5; TRBD2 fits 8 bases in the junction. The DNA is TGTGCCAGCAGCGCTCCCCTTGGGGTAGCGGGGCACCAAGAGACCCAGTACTTC. This yields the protein CASSAPLGVAGHQETQYF.